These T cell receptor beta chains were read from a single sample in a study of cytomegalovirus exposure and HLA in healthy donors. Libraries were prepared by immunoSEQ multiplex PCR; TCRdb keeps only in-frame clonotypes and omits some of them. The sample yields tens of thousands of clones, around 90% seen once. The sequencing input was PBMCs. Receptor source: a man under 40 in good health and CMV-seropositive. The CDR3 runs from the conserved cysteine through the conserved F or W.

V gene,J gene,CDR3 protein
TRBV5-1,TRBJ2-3,CASSLDRWDTQYF
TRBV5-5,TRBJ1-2,CASRQPGQGSYGYTF
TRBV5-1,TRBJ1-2,CASSLAVDSDYGYTF
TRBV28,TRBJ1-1,CASSPPTGGENTEAFF
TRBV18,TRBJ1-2,CASSPDREYGYTF
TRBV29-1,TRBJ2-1,CSVEGGFHRDRDLNEQFF
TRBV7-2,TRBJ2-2,CASSLRAANTGELFF
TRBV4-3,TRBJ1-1,CASSQDRGRAFF
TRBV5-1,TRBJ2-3,CASSLAPPSNTDTQYF
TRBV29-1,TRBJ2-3,CSVERGDTDTQYF
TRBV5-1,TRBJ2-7,CASSLVGDSSYEQYF
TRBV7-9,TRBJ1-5,CASSYQGNQPQHF
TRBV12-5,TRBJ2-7,CASGRPGLATYEQYF
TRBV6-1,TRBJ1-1,CASSNNRQTEAFF
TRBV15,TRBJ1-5,CATSRDPRNQPQHF
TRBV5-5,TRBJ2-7,CASFNPGSGKYEQYF
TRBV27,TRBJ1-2,CASSLSRIDYGYTF
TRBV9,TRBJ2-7,CASSLTSGRVEQYF
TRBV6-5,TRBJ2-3,CASGTTWEADMQYF
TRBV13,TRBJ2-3,CASSSRTGTRDTDTQYF
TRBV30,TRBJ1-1,CAWTKTGERTEAFF
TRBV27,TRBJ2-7,CASPTGGTAAQYF
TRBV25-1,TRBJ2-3,CASSLATSTDTQYF
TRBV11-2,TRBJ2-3,CASSLGGTSPSTDTQYF
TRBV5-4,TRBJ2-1,CASSSTLAGVGYNEQFF